The present T cell receptor (beta chain) was sequenced within a study of graft-versus-host responses after intestinal transplantation (dated by TCRdb to 2020 to 2023). The study in broad terms: The transplants that recipients got were multivisceral, liver-intestinal, or isolated intestinal. Every recipient was given anti-thymocyte globulin induction, followed by around three years of maintenance tacrolimus and steroids. Graft-versus-host and host-versus-graft alloreactive T cell clones were tracked in the graft, circulation and bone marrow after intestinal transplantation using bulk TCR-beta CDR3 sequencing. To identify alloreactive clones, pre-transplant mixed lymphocyte reaction products were sequenced and compared with unstimulated pre-transplant donor and recipient T cells. Of the roughly 25 intestinal transplant recipients enrolled in the cohort, one of whom was a retransplant, 3 patients without pretransplant specimens were excluded. Donor T cell macrochimerism was defined as a peak of at least 4% donor T cells among recipient peripheral blood mononuclear cells. Samples from a few later patients were sequenced in-house on an Illumina MiSeq with MiXCR processing rather than by the commercial service.

Unmatched junction bases come to 7, with V trimmed by 6 bases and J by 7 bases. The CDR3 runs 15 amino acids, cysteine and phenylalanine included. The read is trimmed to its CDR3 DNA, 45 bases read in frame from base 1. The germline V gene (reference sequence) sets CDR1 to SEHNR and CDR2 to FQNEAQ. Concerning this clone itself: There is no known antigen for this receptor. No much larger clone exists at a distance of one base, and base qualities are not known.

Library construction relied on the immunoSEQ multiplex PCR assay. For most patients, genomic DNA was isolated with the Qiagen DNeasy Blood and Tissue Kit and shipped frozen to Adaptive Biotechnologies for TCR sequencing. For most patients, high-throughput TCR-beta CDR3 sequencing of genomic DNA was performed by Adaptive Biotechnologies. Concerning the study's data processing: TCR sequencing data were retrieved from Adaptive's ImmunoSEQ software for some 19 patients, whereas three other patients were processed with MiXCR and VDJtools. To correct CD4 versus CD8 sorting errors, sequences present in both subsets at a frequency ratio below 5:1 were removed. Because the origin of CDR3 nucleotide sequences shared between donor and recipient could not be assigned, those sequences were removed. To be classed as alloreactive, a clone needed at least 2-fold expansion over unstimulated cells and a minimum CFSE-low frequency of 0.002% (template counts) or 0.001% (read counts). Clones were considered mappable if detected in sequenced pre-transplant spleen, lymph node, or MLR CFSE-low populations of the donor or recipient. The cumulative frequency of alloreactive clones was calculated as a percentage of all sequences, weighted by copy number. In its TCRdb copy, this immuneACCESS table keeps in-frame sequences only and misses some clones. Where compared with another copy, unresolved V genes explain less than half of these, and the others have no known cause. That table is the source of V, J and clone size, and D and trimming were worked out from the DNA. This sample has 38,000 or so clones in its table, and 90% to 95% of those were observed once. The biggest ten clones account for less than 0.65% of the sample.

The sample's time point, from its label and the paper: cells obtained before transplantation from donor or recipient. CD3+CD4+ and CD3+CD8+ populations were FACS-sorted from unstimulated pre-transplant donor and recipient cells taken from spleen or lymph nodes. Study-wide findings and limitations: Peak levels of circulating GvH clones were associated with declines in HvG clones early after transplant. The relatively low number and heterogeneity of intestinal transplant patients limited the conclusions. GvH clones were found in recipient bone marrow, and some of the GvH clones appeared earlier in ileal mucosa or blood, which is consistent with an intestinal mucosal origin. Patients with donor T cell macrochimerism had high GvH to HvG T cell clonal ratios in their allografts.

Recombination linked TRBV7-9 to TRBJ2-5, and TRBD2 aligns with 14 junction nucleotides. The sequencing used unstimulated CD8+ T cells sorted from spleen or lymph node cells, collected before transplant. This TCR came from a human donor who was the organ donor for an intestinal transplant. Here the CDR3 is given as CASSGLAGGPGTQYF. In nucleotides, the sequence is TGTGCCAGCAGTGGACTAGCGGGGGGACCGGGGACCCAGTACTTC.